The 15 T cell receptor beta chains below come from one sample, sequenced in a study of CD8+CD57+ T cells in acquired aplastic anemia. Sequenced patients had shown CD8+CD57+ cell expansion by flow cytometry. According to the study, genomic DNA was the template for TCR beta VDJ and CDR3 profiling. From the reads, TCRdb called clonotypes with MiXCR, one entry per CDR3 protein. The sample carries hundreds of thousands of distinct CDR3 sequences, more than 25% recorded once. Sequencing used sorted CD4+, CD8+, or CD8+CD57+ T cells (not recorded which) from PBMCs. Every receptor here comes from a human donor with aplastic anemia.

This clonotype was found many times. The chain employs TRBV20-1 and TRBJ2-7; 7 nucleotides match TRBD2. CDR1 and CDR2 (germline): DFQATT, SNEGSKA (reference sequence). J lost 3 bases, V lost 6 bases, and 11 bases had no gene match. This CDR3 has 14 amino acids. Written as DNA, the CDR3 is TGCAGTGCAAGAATAGCGGGTACCCTCTACGAGCAGTACTTC. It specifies CSARIAGTLYEQYF.

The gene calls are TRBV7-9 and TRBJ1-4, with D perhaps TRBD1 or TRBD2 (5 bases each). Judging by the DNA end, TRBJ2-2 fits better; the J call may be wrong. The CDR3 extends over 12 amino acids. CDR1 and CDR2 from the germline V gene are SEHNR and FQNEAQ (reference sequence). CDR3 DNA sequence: TGTGCCGGCCGAGGGGTGACCGGGGAGCTGTTTTTT. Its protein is CAGRGVTGELFF.

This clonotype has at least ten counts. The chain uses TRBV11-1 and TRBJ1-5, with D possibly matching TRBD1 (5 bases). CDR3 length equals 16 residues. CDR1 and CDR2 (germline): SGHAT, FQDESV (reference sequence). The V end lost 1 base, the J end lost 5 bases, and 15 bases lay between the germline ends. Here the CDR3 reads CASSLGSGLPDQPQHF. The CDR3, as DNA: TGTGCCAGCAGCTTAGGGTCAGGGCTTCCCGATCAGCCCCAGCATTTT.

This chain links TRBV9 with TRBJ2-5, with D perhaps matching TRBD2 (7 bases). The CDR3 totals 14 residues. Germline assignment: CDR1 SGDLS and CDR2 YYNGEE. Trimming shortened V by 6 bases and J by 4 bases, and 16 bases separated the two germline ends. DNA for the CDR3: TGTGCCAGCACCCTGGGGGGGGCAGCAGAGACCCAGTACTTC. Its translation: CASTLGGAAETQYF. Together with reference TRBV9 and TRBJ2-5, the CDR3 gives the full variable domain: DSGVTQTPKHLITATGQRVTLRCSPRSGDLSVYWYQQSLDQGLQFLIQYYNGEERAKGNILERFSAQQFPDLHSELNLSSLELGDSALYFCASTLGGAAETQYFGPGTRLLVL.

CDR3 region: CASSFVQGPTGELFF. The CDR3 bases are TGTGCCAGCAGTTTTGTACAGGGGCCCACCGGGGAGCTGTTTTTT. The rearrangement uses TRBV9 and TRBJ2-2; TRBD1 matches 7 bases. The germline V gene encodes CDR1 SGDLS and CDR2 YYNGEE. The J segment lost 4 bases and the V segment lost 5 bases, leaving 8 bases of the junction unmatched. The CDR3 has 15 residues.

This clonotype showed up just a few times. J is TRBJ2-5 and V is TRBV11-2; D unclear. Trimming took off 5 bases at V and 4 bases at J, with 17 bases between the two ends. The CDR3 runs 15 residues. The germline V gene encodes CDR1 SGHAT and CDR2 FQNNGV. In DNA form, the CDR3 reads TGTGCCAGCAGCATAGGATCGAGGCAGTTAGAGACCCAGTACTTC. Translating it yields CASSIGSRQLETQYF.

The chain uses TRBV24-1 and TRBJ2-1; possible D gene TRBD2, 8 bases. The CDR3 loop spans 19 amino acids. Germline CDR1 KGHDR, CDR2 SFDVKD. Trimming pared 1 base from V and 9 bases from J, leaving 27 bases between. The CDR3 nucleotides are TGTGCCACCAGTGATTTCGCAGGGGGAGCGAGCGGGAGAAGGGGTGAGCAGTTCTTC. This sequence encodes CATSDFAGGASGRRGEQFF.

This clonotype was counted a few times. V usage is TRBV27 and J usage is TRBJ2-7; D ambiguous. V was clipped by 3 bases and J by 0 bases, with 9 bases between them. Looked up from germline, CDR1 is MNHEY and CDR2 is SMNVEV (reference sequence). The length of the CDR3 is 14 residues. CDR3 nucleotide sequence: TGTGCCAGCAGTTTCCCCCCGGCCTCCTACGAGCAGTACTTC. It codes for CASSFPPASYEQYF.

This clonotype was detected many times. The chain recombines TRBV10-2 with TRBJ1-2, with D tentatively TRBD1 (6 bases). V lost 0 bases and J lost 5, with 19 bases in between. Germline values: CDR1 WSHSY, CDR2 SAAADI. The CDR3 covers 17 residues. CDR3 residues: CASSESPDSGRFYGYTF. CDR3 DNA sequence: TGCGCCAGCAGTGAGTCGCCGGACAGTGGGAGATTTTATGGCTACACCTTC.

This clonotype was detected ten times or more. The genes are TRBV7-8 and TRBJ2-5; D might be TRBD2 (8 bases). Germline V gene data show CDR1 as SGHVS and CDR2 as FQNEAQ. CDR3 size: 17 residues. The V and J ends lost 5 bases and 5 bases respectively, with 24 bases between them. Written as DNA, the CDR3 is TGTGCCAGCAGCCCCAGGGGGGCGGGAGGAGGGAGGGAGACCCAGTACTTC. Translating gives CASSPRGAGGGRETQYF.

As DNA, the CDR3 is TGCAGTGCAACCGGGACCTACAATGAGCAGTTCTTC. Translation gives CSATGTYNEQFF. The genes are TRBV20-1 and TRBJ2-1, with D perhaps TRBD2 (5 bases). CDR1 and CDR2 (germline): DFQATT, SNEGSKA (reference sequence). The CDR3 sequence is 12 residues long. Deletions cut 6 bases from V and 2 bases from J, with 8 bases between.

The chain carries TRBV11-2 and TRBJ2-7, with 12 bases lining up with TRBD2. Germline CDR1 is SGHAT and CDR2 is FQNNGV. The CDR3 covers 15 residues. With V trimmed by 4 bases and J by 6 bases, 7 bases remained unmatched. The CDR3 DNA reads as TGTGCCAGCAGCTCCCTACTAGCGGGGGGCGGCGAGCAGTACTTC. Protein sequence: CASSSLLAGGGEQYF.

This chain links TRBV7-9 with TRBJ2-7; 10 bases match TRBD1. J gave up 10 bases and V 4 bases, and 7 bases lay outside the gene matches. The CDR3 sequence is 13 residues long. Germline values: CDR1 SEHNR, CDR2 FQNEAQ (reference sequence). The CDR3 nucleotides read TGTGCCAGCAGCTCGCCCGGGACAGGGGTCCAGTACTTC. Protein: CASSSPGTGVQYF.

The CDR3 bases are TGCAGTGCCCCCGGGACAGTTAATTCACCCCTCCACTTT. As protein: CSAPGTVNSPLHF. This chain connects TRBV20-1 to TRBJ1-6; 7 bases line up with TRBD1. CDR1 and CDR2 (germline): DFQATT, SNEGSKA (reference sequence). Germline trimming cut 6 bases from V and 6 bases from J; bases unmatched to any gene: 5. The CDR3 has 13 amino acids.

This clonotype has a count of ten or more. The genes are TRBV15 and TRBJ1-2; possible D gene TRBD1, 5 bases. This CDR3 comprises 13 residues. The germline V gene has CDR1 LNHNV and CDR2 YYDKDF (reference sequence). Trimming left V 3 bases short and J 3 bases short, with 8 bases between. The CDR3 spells CATSRGTDYGYTF. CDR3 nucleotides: TGTGCCACCAGCAGGGGGACTGACTATGGCTACACCTTC.